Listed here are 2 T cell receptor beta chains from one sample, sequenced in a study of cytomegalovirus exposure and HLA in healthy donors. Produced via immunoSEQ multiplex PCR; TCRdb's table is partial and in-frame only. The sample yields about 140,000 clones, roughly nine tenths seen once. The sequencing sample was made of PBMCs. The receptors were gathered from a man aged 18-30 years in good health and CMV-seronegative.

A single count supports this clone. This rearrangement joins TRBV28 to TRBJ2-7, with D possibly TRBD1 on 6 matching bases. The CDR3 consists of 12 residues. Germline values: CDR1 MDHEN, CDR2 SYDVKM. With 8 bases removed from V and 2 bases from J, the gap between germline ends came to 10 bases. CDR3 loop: CASRDTTYEQYF. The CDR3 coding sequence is TGTGCCAGCCGGGACACCACCTACGAGCAGTACTTC.

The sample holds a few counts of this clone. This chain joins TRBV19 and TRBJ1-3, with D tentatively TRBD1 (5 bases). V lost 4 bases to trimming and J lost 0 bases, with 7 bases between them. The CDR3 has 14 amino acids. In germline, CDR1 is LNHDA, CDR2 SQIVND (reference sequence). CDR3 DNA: TGTGCCAGTAGTAACGACAGCTCTGGAAACACCATATATTTT. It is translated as CASSNDSSGNTIYF.